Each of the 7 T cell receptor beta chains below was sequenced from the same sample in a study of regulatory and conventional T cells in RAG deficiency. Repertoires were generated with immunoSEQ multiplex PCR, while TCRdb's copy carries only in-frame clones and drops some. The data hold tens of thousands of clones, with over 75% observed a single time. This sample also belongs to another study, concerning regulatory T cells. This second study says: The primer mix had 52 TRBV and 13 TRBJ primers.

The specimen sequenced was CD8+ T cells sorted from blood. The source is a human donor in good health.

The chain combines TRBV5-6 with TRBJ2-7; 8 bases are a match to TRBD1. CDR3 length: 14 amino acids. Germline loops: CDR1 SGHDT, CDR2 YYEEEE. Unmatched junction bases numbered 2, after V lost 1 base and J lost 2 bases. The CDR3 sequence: CASSLPDRAYEQYF. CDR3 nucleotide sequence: TGTGCCAGCAGCTTGCCGGACAGGGCCTACGAGCAGTACTTC.

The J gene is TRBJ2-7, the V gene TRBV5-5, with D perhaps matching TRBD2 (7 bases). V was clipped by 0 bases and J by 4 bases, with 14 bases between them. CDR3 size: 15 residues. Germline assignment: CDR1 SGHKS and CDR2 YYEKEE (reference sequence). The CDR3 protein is CASSLGLGGPYEQYF. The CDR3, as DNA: TGTGCCAGCAGCTTGGGACTCGGGGGGCCGTACGAGCAGTACTTC.

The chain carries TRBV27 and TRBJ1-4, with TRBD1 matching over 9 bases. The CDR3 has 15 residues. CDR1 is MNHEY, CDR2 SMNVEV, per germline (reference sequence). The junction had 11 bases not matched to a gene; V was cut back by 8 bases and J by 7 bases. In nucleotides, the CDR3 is TGTGCCAGCGGGGATTGGACAGGGGCTCGTGAAAAACTGTTTTTT. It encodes CASGDWTGAREKLFF.

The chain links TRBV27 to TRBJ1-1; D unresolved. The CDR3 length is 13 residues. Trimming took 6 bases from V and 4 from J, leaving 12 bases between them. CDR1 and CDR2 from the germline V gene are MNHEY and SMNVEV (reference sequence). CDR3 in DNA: TGTGCCAGCAGAACGGGTTTGGTCACTGAAGCTTTCTTT. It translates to CASRTGLVTEAFF.

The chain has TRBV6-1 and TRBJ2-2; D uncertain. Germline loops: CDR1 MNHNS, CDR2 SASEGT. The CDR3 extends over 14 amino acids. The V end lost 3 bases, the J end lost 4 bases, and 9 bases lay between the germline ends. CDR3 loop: CASSDALSTGELFF. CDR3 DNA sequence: TGTGCCAGCAGTGACGCCTTGAGCACCGGGGAGCTGTTTTTT.

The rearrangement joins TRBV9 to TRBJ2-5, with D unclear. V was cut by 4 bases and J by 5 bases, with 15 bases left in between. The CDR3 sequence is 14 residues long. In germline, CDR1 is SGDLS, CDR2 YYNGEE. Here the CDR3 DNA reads TGTGCCAGCAGCCGCACCTGGGGATTGGAGACCCAGTACTTC. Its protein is CASSRTWGLETQYF.

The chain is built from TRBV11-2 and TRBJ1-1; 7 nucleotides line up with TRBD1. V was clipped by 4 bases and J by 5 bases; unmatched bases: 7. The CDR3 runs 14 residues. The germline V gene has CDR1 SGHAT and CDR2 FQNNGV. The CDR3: CASSYRGGNTEAFF. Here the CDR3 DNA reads TGTGCCAGCAGCTACAGAGGGGGCAATACTGAAGCTTTCTTT.